The 10 T cell receptor beta chains given below trace back to one sample, sequenced in a study of identical twins. In TCRdb, the 5' RACE reads were re-called with MiXCR into one record per CDR3 protein. The sample shows roughly 540,000 distinct CDR3 sequences, approximately 22% of them seen only once. This same sample was also part of a study on T cells expressing NK-cell markers.

Sequencing used CD4+ T cells sorted from blood. These receptors were taken from a woman younger than 35 in good health.

The V and J genes are TRBV11-1 and TRBJ2-1; D is uncertain. This CDR3 contains 14 residues. The V end was cut by 3 bases, the J end by 9 bases, with 15 bases between. Germline loops: CDR1 SGHAT, CDR2 FQDESV (reference sequence). The CDR3 spells CASSFDVAGPEQFF. The CDR3 coding sequence is TGTGCCAGCAGCTTCGACGTCGCAGGTCCTGAGCAGTTCTTC.

The chain employs TRBV20-1 and TRBJ2-7, with TRBD1 identical over 9 bases. The J segment lost 5 bases and the V segment lost 6 bases, leaving 8 bases of the junction unmatched. The CDR3 runs 13 residues. CDR1 and CDR2 from the germline V gene are DFQATT and SNEGSKA (reference sequence). The CDR3 reads CSATTGGIHEQYF. The CDR3 coding sequence is TGCAGTGCGACGACAGGGGGTATCCACGAGCAGTACTTC.

This sequence joins TRBV30 and TRBJ2-5; no clear D gene. Germline-derived CDR1 and CDR2 are GTSNPN and SVGIG (reference sequence). The CDR3 contains 13 residues. Between the trimmed V and J ends, which lost 0 bases and 2 bases, there was a span of 7 bases. The CDR3 sequence: CAWSVFVQETQYF. The CDR3 coding sequence is TGTGCCTGGAGTGTATTTGTGCAAGAGACCCAGTACTTC. The variable domain in full, completed from reference TRBV30 and TRBJ2-5, reads SQTIHQWPATLVQPVGSPLSLECTVEGTSNPNLYWYRQAAGRGLQLLFYSVGIGQISSEVPQNLSASRPQDRQFILSSKKLLLSDSGFYLCAWSVFVQETQYFGPGTRLLVL.

Here the CDR3 DNA reads TGCGCCAGCAGCAGGGGACATGCAGATACGCAGTATTTT. As protein: CASSRGHADTQYF. This chain links TRBV5-1 with TRBJ2-3; D may be TRBD1 (6 bases). Trimming stripped 4 bases from V and 4 bases from J, with 10 bases between. Germline lookup yields CDR1 SGHRS and CDR2 YFSETQ. CDR3 length: 13 residues.

DNA of the CDR3: TGCGCCAGCAGCTTGCGAGGGGTTGAAAAACTGTTTTTT. Encoded protein: CASSLRGVEKLFF. This sequence joins TRBV5-1 and TRBJ1-4; TRBD1 is a possible D gene (5 bases). V shed 1 base and J shed 7 bases, with 8 bases lying between them. Germline assignment: CDR1 SGHRS and CDR2 YFSETQ. The CDR3 runs 13 residues.

This clonotype showed up many times. This sequence joins TRBV7-2 and TRBJ1-2; the D gene is possibly TRBD1 (5 bases). CDR1 and CDR2 from the germline V gene are SGHTA and FQGNSA. Deletions cut 4 bases from V and 8 bases from J, with 17 bases between. The length of the CDR3 is 14 residues. The CDR3 sequence: CASSYLAGGEGYTF. The DNA for the CDR3 is TGTGCCAGCAGCTACCTGGCAGGAGGGGAGGGCTACACCTTC.

This chain uses TRBV12-3 or TRBV12-4 with TRBJ2-7; 7 bases fit TRBD1. This CDR3 region has 15 residues. V was clipped by 6 bases and J by 5 bases; unmatched bases: 13. The CDR3 reads CASRRGQVPPDEQYF. CDR3 coding DNA: TGTGCCAGCAGGCGAGGACAGGTGCCTCCTGACGAGCAGTACTTC.

The chain carries TRBV5-6 and TRBJ2-1; TRBD1 matches 8 bases. Germline CDR1 is SGHDT and CDR2 is YYEEEE. V shed 2 bases and J 16 bases; nucleotides not matched to a gene: 5. CDR3 length: 11 amino acids. DNA for the CDR3: TGTGCCAGCAGCTTAGGACAGGGTGTATTCTTC. Its translation: CASSLGQGVFF.

This clonotype was counted only a few times. The genes are TRBV4-3 and TRBJ1-1, with a possible D match to TRBD1 (5 bases). Trimming took 4 bases from V and 0 from J, leaving 15 bases between them. There are 16 residues in the CDR3. Germline V gene sequence: CDR1 LGHNA, CDR2 YSLEER. CDR3 loop: CASSPHSQALNTEAFF. The CDR3 nucleotides are TGCGCCAGCAGCCCACATTCACAGGCCCTGAACACTGAAGCTTTCTTT.

This chain links TRBV9 with TRBJ2-1; TRBD2 agrees at 7 bases. With V trimmed by 3 bases and J by 0 bases, 3 bases remained unmatched. CDR1 and CDR2 from the germline V gene are SGDLS and YYNGEE. The CDR3 is made up of 15 amino acids. The CDR3 nucleotides are TGTGCCAGCAGCGGGGAGGGGAGCTCCTACAATGAGCAGTTCTTC. Amino acids: CASSGEGSSYNEQFF.